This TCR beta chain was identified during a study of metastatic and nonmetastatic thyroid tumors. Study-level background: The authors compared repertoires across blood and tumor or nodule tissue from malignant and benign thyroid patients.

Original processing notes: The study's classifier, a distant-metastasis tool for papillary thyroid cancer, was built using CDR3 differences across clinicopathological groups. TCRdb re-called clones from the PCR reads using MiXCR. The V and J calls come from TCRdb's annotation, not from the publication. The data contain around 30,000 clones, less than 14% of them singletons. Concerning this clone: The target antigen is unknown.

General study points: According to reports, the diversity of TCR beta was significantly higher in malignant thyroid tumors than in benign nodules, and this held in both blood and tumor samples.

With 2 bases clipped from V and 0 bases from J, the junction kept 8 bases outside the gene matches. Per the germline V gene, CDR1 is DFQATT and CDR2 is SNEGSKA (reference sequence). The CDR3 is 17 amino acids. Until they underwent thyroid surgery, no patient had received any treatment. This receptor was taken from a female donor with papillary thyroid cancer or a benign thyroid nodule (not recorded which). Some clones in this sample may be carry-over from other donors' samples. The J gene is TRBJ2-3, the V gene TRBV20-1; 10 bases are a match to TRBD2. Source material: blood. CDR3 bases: TGCAGTGCTAGAAATAGCGGGAGGTCATCTAGCACAGATACGCAGTATTTT. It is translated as CSARNSGRSSSTDTQYF.